This TCR beta chain was sequenced in a study of beta chain features in type 1 diabetes. Study-level results: When Type 1 diabetes patients were examined, their TCRB CDR3s proved moderately but significantly shorter in all four CD4+ subsets.

Expressed TCRB transcripts got sequenced, as all isolated RNA was reverse transcribed. Sequencing used immunoSEQ multiplex PCR; TCRdb keeps in-frame clones, though not all of them. The sample contains 150,000 to 200,000 clones, approximately 7.9% of which appear only once. In germline, CDR1 is SQVTM, CDR2 ANQGSEA. There are 13 residues in the CDR3. The V and J ends lost 6 bases and 7 bases, in that order; junction bases with no gene match: 4. Turning to this clone: Its specificity is unknown.

The sequenced sample consisted of central memory CD4+ T cells from blood. This chain uses TRBV29-1 with TRBJ1-5, with TRBD1 matching over 12 bases. The sequence derives from a man between 18 and 35 years old with type 1 diabetes. This CDR3 is CSVGTGGFQPQHF. DNA for the CDR3: TGCAGCGTCGGGACAGGGGGCTTCCAGCCCCAGCATTTT.